Sequencing of this T cell receptor beta chain was carried out in a study of regulatory T cells in long-lasting Graves disease. The time point: newly diagnosed GD, antithyroid drugs for less than 3 months. Preparation of the TCR library used RNA extracted from PBMCs. Arm-PCR of CDR3 regions and iRepertoire HTBI primers were used to build TCR beta libraries. TCRdb reprocessed the multiplex PCR reads via MiXCR and lists one record per CDR3 protein. This repertoire shows 680,000 or so distinct CDR3 sequences, about 16% found once; its top ten account for 18%. In this sample, this clonotype turned up many times. From germline, CDR1 is MDHEN and CDR2 SYDVKM. V lost 3 bases to trimming and J lost 11 bases; unmatched junction nucleotides: 8. The CDR3 has 14 amino acids. These data were also filed under a second study, of T cells in Graves' hyperthyroidism and ophthalmopathy.

This sequence joins TRBV28 and TRBJ2-1; 9 positions match TRBD2. This TCR was sampled from a woman in her thirties with Graves disease. The starting material was peripheral blood mononuclear cells (PBMCs), obtained at new diagnosis, from a patient treated with antithyroid drugs. The CDR3 is CASSFVAGAYKQFF. CDR3 in DNA: TGTGCCAGCAGTTTTGTAGCGGGGGCCTATAAGCAGTTCTTC.